This TCR beta chain originates from a study of OX40 agonist ivuxolimab in advanced cancers. Repertoires were generated with immunoSEQ multiplex PCR, while TCRdb's copy carries only in-frame clones and drops some. Here the sample spans about 94,000 clones, around 94% being singletons. This CDR3 contains 15 residues. Trimming stripped 1 base from V and 3 bases from J, with 7 bases between. Looked up from germline, CDR1 is LGHNA and CDR2 is YNFKEQ. In its sample, this clone was seen once. The receptor's source is an adult with an advanced solid tumor such as melanoma, head and neck, liver or kidney cancer. The sequenced sample was CD4+ or CD8+ T cells sorted from blood, obtained in a trial of the OX40 agonist ivuxolimab. This rearrangement joins TRBV4-2 to TRBJ2-6; D is undetermined. CDR3 amino acids: CASSQGAGGANVLTF. The CDR3 bases are TGTGCCAGCAGCCAAGGGGCAGGTGGGGCCAACGTCCTGACTTTC.